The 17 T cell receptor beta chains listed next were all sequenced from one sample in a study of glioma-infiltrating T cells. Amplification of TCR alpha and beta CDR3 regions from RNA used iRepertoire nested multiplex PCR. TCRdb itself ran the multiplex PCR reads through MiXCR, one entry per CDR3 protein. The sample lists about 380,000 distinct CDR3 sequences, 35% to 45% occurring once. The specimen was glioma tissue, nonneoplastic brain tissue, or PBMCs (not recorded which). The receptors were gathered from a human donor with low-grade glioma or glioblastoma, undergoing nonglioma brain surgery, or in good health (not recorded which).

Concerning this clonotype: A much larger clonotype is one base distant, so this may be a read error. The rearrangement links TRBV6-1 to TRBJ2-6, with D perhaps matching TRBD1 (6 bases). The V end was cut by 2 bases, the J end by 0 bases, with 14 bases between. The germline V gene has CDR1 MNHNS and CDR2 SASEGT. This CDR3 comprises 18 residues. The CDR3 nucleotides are TGTGCCAGCAGTGAAAGTCAGGGGTTACTCTCTGGGGCCAACGTCCTGACTTTC. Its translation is CASSESQGLLSGANVLTF.

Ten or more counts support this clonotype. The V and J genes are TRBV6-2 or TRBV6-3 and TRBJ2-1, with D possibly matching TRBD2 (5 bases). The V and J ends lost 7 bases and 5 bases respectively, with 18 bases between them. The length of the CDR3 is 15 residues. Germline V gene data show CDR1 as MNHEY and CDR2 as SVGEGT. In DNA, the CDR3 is TGTGCCAGCATATTGGCCAGAGAGGGAAACAATGAGCAGTTCTTC. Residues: CASILAREGNNEQFF.

The CDR3: CASSPLGLAGYNEQFF. DNA of the CDR3: TGTGCCAGCAGTCCCCTGGGTCTAGCGGGTTACAATGAGCAGTTCTTC. V usage is TRBV12-3 or TRBV12-4 and J usage is TRBJ2-1, with TRBD2 matching over 8 bases. This CDR3 has 16 residues. Germline trimming cut 5 bases from V and 4 bases from J; bases unmatched to any gene: 10.

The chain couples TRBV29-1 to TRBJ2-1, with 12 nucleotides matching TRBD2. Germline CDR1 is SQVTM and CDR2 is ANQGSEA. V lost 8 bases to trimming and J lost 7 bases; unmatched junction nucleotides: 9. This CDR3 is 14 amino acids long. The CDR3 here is CSSGLAGGPNEQFF. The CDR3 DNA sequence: TGCAGCTCCGGCCTAGCGGGAGGGCCAAATGAGCAGTTCTTC.

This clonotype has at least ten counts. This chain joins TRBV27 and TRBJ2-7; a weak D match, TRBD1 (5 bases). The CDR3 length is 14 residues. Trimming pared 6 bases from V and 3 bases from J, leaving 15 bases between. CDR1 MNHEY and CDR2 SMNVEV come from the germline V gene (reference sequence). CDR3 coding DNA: TGTGCCAGCAGCCTTCTGGCAGGGAACTACGAGCAGTACTTC. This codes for CASSLLAGNYEQYF.

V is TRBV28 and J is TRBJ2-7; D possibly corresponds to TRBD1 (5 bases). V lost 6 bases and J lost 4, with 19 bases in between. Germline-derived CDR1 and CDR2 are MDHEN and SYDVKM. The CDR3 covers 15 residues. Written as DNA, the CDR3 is TGTGCCAGCAGAAAAAGTTTCAGGGCTGCTTACGAGCAGTACTTC. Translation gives CASRKSFRAAYEQYF.

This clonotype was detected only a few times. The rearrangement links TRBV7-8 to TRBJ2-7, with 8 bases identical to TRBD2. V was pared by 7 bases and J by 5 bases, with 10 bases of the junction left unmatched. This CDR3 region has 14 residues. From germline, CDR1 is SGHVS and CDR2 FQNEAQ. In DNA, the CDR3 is TGTGCCAGCACCGAACGGGAGGGCCAGCACGAGCAGTACTTC. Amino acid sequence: CASTEREGQHEQYF.

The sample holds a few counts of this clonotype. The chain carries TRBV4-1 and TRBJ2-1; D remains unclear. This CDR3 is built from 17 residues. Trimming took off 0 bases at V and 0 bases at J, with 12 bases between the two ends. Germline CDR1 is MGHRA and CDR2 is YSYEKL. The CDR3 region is CASSQDRVVSSYNEQFF. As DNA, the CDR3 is TGCGCCAGCAGCCAAGATCGAGTGGTTAGCTCCTACAATGAGCAGTTCTTC.

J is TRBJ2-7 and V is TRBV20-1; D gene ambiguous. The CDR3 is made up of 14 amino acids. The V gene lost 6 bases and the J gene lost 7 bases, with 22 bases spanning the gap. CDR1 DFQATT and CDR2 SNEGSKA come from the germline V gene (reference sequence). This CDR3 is CSASRTSTSGEQYF. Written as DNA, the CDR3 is TGCAGTGCCTCCAGGACCTCAACCTCTGGGGAGCAGTACTTC.

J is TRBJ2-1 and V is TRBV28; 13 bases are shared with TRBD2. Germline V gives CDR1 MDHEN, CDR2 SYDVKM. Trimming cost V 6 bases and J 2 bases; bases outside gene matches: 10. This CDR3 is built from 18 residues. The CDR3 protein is CASRSGTSGILTYNEQFF. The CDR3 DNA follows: TGTGCCAGCAGATCCGGGACTAGCGGGATTTTAACCTACAATGAGCAGTTCTTC.

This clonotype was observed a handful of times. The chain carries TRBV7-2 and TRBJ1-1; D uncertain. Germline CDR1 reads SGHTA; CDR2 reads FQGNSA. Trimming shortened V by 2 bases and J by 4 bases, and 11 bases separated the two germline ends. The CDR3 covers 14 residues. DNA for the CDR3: TGTGCCAGCAGCTTAAGCTACGTGGTCACTGAAGCTTTCTTT. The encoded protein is CASSLSYVVTEAFF.

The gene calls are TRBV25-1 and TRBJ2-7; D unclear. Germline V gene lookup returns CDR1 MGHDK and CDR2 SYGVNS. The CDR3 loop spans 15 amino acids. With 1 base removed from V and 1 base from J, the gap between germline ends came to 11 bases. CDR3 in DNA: TGTGCCAGCAGTGAATTGAGTGCATTATCCTACGAGCAGTACTTC. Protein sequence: CASSELSALSYEQYF.

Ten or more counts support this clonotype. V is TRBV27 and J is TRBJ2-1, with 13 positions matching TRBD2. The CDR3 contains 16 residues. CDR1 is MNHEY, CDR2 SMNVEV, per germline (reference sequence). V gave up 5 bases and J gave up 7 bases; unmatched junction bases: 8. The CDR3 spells CASSPRTSGSHNEQFF. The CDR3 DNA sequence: TGTGCCAGCAGTCCCAGGACTAGCGGGAGTCATAATGAGCAGTTCTTC.

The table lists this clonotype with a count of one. CDR3 DNA sequence: TGTGCCAGCAACCAGGGAAGACAGGCTACGGACATTGAAGCTTTCTTT. It translates to CASNQGRQATDIEAFF. The V call is TRBV4-2, the J call TRBJ1-1; D may be TRBD1 (6 bases). CDR1 and CDR2 from the germline V gene are LGHNA and YNFKEQ. There are 16 residues in the CDR3. Trimming pared 7 bases from V and 7 bases from J, leaving 25 bases between.

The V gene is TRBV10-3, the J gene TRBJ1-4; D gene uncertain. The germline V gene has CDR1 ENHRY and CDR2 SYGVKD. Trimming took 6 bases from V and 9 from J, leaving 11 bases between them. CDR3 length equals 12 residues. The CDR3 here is CAIRDGNKKLFF. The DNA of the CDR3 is TGTGCCATCAGGGACGGCAATAAAAAACTGTTTTTT.

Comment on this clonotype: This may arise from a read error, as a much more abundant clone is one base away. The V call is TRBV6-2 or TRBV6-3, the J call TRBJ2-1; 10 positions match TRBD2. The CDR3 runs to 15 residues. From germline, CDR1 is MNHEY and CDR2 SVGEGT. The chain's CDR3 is CAGSAGLALYNEQFF. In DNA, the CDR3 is TGTGCCGGCAGCGCGGGACTAGCGCTTTACAATGAGCAGTTCTTC.

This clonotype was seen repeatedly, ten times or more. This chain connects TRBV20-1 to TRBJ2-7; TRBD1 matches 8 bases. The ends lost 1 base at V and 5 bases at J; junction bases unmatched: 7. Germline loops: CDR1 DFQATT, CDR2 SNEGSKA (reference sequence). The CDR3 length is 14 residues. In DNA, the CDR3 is TGCAGTGCTAGAGTGCAGGGGGCTGGTGACGAGCAGTACTTC. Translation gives CSARVQGAGDEQYF.